The sequence of this T cell receptor beta chain was determined in a study of blood T cell repertoires in COVID-19. Background on the study: The cDNA or gDNA used as material had been derived from T cells, B-cell-depleted T cells, or PBMCs.

The germline V gene encodes CDR1 LGHDT and CDR2 YNNKEL (reference sequence). The CDR3 extends over 14 amino acids. J gave up 5 bases and V 6 bases, and 6 bases lay outside the gene matches. Assay used: immunoSEQ multiplex PCR; TCRdb lists only in-frame clones, some missing. The sample comprises about 50,000 clones, about 90% of which are singletons, and approximately 11% rests with the top ten. Sequencing input: peripheral blood. The J gene is TRBJ2-5, the V gene TRBV3-1 (or the pseudogene TRBV3-2); 10 bases line up with TRBD1. The receptor was isolated from a human donor with active COVID-19. The donor label of this sample is uncertain. The CDR3 DNA is TGTGCCAGCAGAGTGACAGGGGGCGGCGAGACCCAGTACTTC. It encodes CASRVTGGGETQYF.